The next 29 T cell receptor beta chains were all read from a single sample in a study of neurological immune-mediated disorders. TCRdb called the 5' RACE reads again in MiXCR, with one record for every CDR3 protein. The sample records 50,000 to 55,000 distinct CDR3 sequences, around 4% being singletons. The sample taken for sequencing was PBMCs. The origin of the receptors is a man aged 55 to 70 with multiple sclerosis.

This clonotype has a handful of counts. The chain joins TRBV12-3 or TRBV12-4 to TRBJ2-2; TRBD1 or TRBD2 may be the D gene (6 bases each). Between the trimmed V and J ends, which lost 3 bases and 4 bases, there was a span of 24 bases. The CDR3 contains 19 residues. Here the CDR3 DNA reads TGTGCCAGCAGTTTGCCCCCTCACAGGGCGGGGACTCTCACCGGGGAGCTGTTTTTT. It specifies CASSLPPHRAGTLTGELFF.

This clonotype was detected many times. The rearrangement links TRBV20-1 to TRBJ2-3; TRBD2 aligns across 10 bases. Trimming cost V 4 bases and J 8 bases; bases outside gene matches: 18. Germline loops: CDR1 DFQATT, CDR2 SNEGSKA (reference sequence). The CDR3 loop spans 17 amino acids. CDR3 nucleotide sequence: TGCAGTGCTAAGGGAATACTGGCTAGCGGGAGTGCGGTTACGCAGTATTTT. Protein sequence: CSAKGILASGSAVTQYF.

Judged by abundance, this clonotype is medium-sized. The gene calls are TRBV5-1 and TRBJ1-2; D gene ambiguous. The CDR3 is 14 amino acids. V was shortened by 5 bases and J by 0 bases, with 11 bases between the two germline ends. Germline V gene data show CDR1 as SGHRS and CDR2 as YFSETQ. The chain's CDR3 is CASRFNRTNYGYTF. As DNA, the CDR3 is TGCGCCAGCAGATTTAACCGAACTAACTATGGCTACACCTTC.

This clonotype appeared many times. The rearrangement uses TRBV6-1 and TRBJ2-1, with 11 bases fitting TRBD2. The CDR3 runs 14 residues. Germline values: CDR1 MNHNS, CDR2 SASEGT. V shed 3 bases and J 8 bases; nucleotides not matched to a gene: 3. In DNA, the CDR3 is TGTGCCAGCAGTGACCTAGCGGGAGGCTATGAGCAGTTCTTC. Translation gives CASSDLAGGYEQFF.

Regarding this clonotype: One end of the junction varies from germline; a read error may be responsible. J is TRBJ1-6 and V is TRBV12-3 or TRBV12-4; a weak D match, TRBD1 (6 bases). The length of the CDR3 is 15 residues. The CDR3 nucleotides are TGTGCCAGCGGAACAGGGAGCTCCTATAATTCAACCCTCAACTTT. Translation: CASGTGSSYNSTLNF.

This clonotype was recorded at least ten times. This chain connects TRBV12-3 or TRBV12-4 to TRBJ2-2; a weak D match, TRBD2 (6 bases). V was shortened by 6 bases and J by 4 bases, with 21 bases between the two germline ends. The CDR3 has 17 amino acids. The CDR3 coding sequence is TGTGCCAGCAGGGTCCGAGCTCTGCGGGACGGCACCGGGGAGCTGTTTTTT. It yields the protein CASRVRALRDGTGELFF.

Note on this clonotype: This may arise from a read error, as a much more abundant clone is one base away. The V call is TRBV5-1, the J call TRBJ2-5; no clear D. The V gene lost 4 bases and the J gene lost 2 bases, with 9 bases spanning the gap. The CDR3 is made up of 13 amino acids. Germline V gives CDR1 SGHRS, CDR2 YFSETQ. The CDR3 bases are TGCGCCAGCAGCGGAAAGATTCAAGAGACCCAGTACTTC. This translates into CASSGKIQETQYF. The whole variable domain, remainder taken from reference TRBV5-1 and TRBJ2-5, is KAGVTQTPRYLIKTRGQQVTLSCSPISGHRSVSWYQQTPGQGLQFLFEYFSETQRNKGNFPGRFSGRQFSNSRSEMNVSTLELGDSALYLCASSGKIQETQYFGPGTRLLVL.

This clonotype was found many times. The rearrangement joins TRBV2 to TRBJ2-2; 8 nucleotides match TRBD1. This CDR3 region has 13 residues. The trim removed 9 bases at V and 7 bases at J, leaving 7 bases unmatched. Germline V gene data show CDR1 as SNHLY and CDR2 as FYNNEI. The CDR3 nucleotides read TGTGCCAGACCGGGACAGGTGAACGGGGAGCTGTTTTTT. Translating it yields CARPGQVNGELFF.

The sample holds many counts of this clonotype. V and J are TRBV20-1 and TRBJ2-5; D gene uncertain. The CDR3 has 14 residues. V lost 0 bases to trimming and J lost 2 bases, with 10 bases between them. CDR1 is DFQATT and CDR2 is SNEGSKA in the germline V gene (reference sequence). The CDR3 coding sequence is TGCAGTGCTAGAGATCCTAACGGGCAAGAGACCCAGTACTTC. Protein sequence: CSARDPNGQETQYF.

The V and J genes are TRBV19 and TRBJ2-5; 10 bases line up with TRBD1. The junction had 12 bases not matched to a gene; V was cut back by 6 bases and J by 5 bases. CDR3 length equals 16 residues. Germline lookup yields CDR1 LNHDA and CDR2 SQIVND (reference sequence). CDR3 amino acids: CASSGPGQGPWETQYF. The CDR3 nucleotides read TGTGCCAGTAGCGGACCGGGACAGGGGCCCTGGGAGACCCAGTACTTC.

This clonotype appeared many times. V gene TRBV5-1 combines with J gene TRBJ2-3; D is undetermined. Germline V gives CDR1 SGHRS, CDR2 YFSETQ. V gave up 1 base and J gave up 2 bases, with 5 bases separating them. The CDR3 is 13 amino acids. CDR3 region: CASSLTHTDTQYF. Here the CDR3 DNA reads TGCGCCAGCAGCTTGACACACACAGATACGCAGTATTTT.

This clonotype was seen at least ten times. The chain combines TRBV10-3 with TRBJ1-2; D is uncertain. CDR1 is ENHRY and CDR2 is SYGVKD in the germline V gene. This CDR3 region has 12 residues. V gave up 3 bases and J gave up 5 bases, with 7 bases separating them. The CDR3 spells CAISDGIYGYTF. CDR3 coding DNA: TGTGCCATCAGTGACGGAATATATGGCTACACCTTC.

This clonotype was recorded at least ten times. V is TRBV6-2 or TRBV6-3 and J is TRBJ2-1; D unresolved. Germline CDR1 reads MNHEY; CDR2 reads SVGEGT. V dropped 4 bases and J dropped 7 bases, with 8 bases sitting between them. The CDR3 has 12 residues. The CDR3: CASSLSRNEQFF. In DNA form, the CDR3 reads TGTGCCAGCAGTTTATCAAGGAATGAGCAGTTCTTC.

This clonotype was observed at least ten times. Here the CDR3 DNA reads TGCAGTGCCCCAGGGGGCGAGGATGGCTACACCTTC. Protein product: CSAPGGEDGYTF. The rearrangement uses TRBV20-1 and TRBJ1-2; 8 nucleotides align to TRBD1. The germline CDR1 and CDR2 sequences are DFQATT and SNEGSKA (reference sequence). The CDR3 contains 12 residues. V was pared by 6 bases and J by 6 bases, with 6 bases of the junction left unmatched.

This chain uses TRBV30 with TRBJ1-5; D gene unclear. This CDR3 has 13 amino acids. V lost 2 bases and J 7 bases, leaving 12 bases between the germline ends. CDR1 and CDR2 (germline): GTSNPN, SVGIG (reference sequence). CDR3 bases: TGTGCCTGGAGTAGAGGAACGGACCAGCCCCAGCATTTT. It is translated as CAWSRGTDQPQHF.

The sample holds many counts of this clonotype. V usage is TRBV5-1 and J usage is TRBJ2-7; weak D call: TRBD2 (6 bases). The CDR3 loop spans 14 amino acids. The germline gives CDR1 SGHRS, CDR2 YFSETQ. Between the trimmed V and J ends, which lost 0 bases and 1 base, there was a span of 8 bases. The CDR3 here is CASSLAGTSYEQYF. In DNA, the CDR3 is TGCGCCAGCAGCTTGGCCGGGACTTCCTACGAGCAGTACTTC.

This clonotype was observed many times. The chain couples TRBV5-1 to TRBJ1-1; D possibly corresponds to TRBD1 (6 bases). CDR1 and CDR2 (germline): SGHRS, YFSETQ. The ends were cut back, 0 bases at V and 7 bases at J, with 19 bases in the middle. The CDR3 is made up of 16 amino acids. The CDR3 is CASSLVTGDISIEAFF. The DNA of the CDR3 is TGCGCCAGCAGCTTGGTTACTGGGGACATATCAATTGAAGCTTTCTTT.

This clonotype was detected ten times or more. The DNA of the CDR3 is TGTGCCAGCAGCTTCCCATTTCGCGAGCAGTACTTC. This codes for CASSFPFREQYF. The chain recombines TRBV7-9 with TRBJ2-7; no definite D call. V dropped 3 bases and J dropped 6 bases, with 9 bases sitting between them. Germline V gene lookup returns CDR1 SEHNR and CDR2 FQNEAQ (reference sequence). This CDR3 is built from 12 residues.

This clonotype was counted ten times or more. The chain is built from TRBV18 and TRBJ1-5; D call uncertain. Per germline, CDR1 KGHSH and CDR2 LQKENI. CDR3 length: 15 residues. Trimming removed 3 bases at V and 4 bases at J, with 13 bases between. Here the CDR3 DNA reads TGTGCCAGCTCACCCCCCAAGATGGGAAATCAGCCCCAGCATTTT. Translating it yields CASSPPKMGNQPQHF.

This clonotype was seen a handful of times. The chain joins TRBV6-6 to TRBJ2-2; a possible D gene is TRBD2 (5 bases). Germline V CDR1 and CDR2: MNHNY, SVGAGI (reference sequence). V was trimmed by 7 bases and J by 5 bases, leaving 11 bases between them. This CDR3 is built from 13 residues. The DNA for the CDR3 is TGTGCCAGCACCTACGGACTGACCGGGGAGCTGTTTTTT. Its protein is CASTYGLTGELFF.

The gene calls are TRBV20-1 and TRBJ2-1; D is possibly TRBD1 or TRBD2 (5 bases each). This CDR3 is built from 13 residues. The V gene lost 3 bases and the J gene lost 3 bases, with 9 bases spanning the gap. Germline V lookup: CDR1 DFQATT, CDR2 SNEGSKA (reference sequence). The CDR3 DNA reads TGCAGTGCTAGGGTGGGGGTCTACAATGAGCAGTTCTTC. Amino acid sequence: CSARVGVYNEQFF.

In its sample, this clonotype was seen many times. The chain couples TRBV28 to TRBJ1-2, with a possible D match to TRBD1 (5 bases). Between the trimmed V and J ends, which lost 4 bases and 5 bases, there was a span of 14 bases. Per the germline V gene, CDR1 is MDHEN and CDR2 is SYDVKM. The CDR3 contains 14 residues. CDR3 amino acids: CASSWGIGEYGYTF. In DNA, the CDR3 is TGTGCCAGCAGTTGGGGGATTGGAGAGTATGGCTACACCTTC.

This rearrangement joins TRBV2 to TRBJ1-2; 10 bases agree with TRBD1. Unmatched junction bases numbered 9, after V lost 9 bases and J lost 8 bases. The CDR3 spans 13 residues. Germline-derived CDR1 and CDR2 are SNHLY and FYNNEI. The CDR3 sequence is CASKMTGGEGYTF. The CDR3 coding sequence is TGTGCCAGTAAGATGACAGGGGGCGAAGGCTACACCTTC.

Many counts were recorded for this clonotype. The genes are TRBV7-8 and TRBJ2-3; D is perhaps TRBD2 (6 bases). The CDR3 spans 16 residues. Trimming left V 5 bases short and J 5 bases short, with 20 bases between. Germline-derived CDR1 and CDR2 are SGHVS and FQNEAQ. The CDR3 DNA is TGTGCCAGCAGCCCCCGGCCGGGGCAGGGAGGAGATACGCAGTATTTT. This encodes CASSPRPGQGGDTQYF.

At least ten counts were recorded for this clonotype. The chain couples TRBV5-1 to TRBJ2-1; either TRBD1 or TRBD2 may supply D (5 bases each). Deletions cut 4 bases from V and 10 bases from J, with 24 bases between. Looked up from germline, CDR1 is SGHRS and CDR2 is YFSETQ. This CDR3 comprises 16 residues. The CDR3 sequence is CASSTQEGPLWGEQFF. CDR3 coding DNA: TGCGCCAGCAGCACACAAGAGGGGCCGCTTTGGGGCGAGCAGTTCTTC.

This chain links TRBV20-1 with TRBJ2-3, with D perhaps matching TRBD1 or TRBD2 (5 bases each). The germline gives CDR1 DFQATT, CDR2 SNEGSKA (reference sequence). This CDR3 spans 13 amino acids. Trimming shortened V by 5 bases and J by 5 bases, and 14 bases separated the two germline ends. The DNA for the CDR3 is TGCAGTGCTCCCTGGCTGGGGGTAGATACGCAGTATTTT. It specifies CSAPWLGVDTQYF.

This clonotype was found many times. This chain's CDR3 is CASRRIGQGETQYF. The CDR3, as DNA: TGCGCCAGCAGGCGGATCGGACAGGGGGAGACCCAGTACTTC. This rearrangement joins TRBV5-1 to TRBJ2-5; 9 bases fit TRBD1. With 5 bases clipped from V and 5 bases from J, the junction kept 7 bases outside the gene matches. The CDR3 runs to 14 residues. Germline V gives CDR1 SGHRS, CDR2 YFSETQ.

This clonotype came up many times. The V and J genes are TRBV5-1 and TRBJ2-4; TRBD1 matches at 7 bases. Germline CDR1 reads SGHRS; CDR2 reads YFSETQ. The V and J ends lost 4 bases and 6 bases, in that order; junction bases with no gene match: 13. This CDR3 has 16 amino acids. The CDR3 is CASSMYRGRWTNIQYF. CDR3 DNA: TGCGCCAGCAGCATGTACAGGGGTCGGTGGACAAACATTCAGTACTTC.

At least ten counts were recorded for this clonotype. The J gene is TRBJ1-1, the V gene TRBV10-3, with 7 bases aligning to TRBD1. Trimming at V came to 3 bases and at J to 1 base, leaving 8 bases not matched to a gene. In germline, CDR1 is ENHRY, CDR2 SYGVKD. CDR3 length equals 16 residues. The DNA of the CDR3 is TGTGCCATCAGTGAAACAGGGGTCGGGGAGAACACTGAAGCTTTCTTT. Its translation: CAISETGVGENTEAFF.